The clone carrying this TCR beta chain showed up many times. Germline loops: CDR1 KGHSH, CDR2 LQKENI. CDR3 length equals 13 residues. The V and J ends lost 4 bases and 6 bases respectively, with 9 bases between them. This specimen comes from a study of CDR3 diversity in severe acne. TCRdb reprocessed the PCR reads via MiXCR and lists one record per CDR3 protein. Of more than 70,000 distinct CDR3 sequences in the sample, about 49% were seen once. Sequences were obtained from blood. The gene calls are TRBV18 and TRBJ2-2; a possible D gene is TRBD1 (5 bases). This sequence was found in a male donor with severe acne vulgaris. CDR3 sequence (DNA): TGTGCCAGCTCACAGACAGACCCCGGGGAGCTGTTTTTT. Its protein product is CASSQTDPGELFF.